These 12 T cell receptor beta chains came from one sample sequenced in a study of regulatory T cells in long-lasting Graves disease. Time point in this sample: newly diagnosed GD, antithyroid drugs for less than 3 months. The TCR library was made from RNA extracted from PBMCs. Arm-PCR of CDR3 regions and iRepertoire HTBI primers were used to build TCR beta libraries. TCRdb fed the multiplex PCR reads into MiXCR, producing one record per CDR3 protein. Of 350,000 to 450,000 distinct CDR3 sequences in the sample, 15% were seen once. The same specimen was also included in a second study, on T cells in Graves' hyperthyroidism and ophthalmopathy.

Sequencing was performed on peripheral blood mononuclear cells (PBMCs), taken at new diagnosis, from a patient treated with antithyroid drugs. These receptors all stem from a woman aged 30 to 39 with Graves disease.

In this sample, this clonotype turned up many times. DNA of the CDR3: TGTGCCAGCAGTGACGGGACAGGGGATTACAATGAGCAGTTCTTC. It codes for CASSDGTGDYNEQFF. J is TRBJ2-1 and V is TRBV6-1; 10 bases align to TRBD1. Germline CDR1 is MNHNS and CDR2 is SASEGT. V shed 3 bases, J shed 4 bases, and the junction held 3 bases outside the gene matches. The CDR3 has 15 residues.

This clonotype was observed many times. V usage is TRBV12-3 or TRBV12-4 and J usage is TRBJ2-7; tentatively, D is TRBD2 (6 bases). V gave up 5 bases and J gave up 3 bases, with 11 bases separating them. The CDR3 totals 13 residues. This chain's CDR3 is CASSGTLGYEQYF. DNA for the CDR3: TGTGCCAGCAGTGGGACTCTGGGCTACGAGCAGTACTTC.

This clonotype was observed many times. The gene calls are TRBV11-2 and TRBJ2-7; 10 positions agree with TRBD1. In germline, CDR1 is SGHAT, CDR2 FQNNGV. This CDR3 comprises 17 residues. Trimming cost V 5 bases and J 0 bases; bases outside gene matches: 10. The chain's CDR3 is CASSRRGTGDSSYEQYF. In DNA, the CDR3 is TGTGCCAGCAGCCGCAGGGGGACAGGGGATAGCTCCTACGAGCAGTACTTC.

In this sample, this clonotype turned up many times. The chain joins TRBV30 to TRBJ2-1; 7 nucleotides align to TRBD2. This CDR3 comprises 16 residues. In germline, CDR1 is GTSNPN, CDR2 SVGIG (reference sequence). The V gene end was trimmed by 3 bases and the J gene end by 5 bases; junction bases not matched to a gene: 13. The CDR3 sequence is CAWSNLKRDYDNEQFF. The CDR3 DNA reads TGTGCCTGGAGCAACCTAAAGCGGGACTACGACAATGAGCAGTTCTTC. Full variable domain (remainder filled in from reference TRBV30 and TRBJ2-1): SQTIHQWPATLVQPVGSPLSLECTVEGTSNPNLYWYRQAAGRGLQLLFYSVGIGQISSEVPQNLSASRPQDRQFILSSKKLLLSDSGFYLCAWSNLKRDYDNEQFFGPGTRLTVL.

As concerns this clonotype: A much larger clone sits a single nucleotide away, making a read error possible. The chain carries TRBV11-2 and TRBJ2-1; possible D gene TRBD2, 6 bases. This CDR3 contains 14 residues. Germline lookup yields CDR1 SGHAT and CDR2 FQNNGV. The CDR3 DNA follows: TGTGTCAGCAGCGCGGGGACGGAGTTCGGTGAGCAGTTCTTC. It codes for CVSSAGTEFGEQFF.

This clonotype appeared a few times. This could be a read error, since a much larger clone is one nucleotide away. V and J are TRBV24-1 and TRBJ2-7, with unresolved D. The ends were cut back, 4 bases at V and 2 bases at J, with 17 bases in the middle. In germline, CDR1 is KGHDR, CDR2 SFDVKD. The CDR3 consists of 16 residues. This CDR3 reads CATSDQGIEAPYEQYF. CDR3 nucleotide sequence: TGTGCCACCAGTGACCAAGGGATCGAAGCCCCCTACGAGCAGTACTTC.

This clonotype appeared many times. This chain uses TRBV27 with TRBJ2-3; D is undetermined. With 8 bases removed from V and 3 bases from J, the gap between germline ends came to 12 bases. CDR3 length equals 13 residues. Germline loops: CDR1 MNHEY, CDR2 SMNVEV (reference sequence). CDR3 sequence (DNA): TGTGCCAGCGCCCCCGGCCGTACAGATACGCAGTATTTT. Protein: CASAPGRTDTQYF.

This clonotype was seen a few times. The CDR3 DNA is TGCGCCAGCAGCTGGGGGGTCAGGACGGACTATGGCTACACCTTC. Protein: CASSWGVRTDYGYTF. The chain has TRBV5-1 and TRBJ1-2; possible D gene TRBD1, 5 bases. V was pared by 3 bases and J by 3 bases, with 15 bases between. Per germline, CDR1 SGHRS and CDR2 YFSETQ. The CDR3 has 15 residues.

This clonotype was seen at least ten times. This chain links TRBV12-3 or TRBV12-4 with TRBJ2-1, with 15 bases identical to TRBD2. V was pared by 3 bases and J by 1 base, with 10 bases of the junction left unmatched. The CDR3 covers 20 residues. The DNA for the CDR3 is TGTGCCAGCAGTTTCCGTTTTGGGGGACTAGCGGGAGGATCCTACAATGAGCAGTTCTTC. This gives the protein CASSFRFGGLAGGSYNEQFF.

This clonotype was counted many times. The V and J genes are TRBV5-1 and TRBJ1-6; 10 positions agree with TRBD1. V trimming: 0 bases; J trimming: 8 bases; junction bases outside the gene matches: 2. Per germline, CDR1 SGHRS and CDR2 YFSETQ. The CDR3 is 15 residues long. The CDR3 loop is CASSLAGTGDSPLHF. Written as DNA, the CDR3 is TGCGCCAGCAGCTTGGCCGGGACAGGGGATTCACCCCTCCACTTT.

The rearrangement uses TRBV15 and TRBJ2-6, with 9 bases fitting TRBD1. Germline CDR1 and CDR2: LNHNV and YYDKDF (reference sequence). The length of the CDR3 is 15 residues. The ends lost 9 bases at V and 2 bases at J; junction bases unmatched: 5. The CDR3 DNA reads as TGTGCCACGCTCACAGGGGGCGCTGGGGCCAACGTCCTGACTTTC. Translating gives CATLTGGAGANVLTF. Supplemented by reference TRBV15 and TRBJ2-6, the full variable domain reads DAMVIQNPRYQVTQFGKPVTLSCSQTLNHNVMYWYQQKSSQAPKLLFHYYDKDFNNEADTPDNFQSRRPNTSFCFLDIRSPGLGDTAMYLCATLTGGAGANVLTFGAGSRLTVL.

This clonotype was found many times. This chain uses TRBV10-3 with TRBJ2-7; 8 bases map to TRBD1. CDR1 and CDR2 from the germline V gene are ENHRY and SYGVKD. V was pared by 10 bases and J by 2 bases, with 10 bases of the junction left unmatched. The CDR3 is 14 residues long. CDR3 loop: CATETGEIAYEQYF. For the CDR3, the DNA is TGTGCCACCGAGACAGGGGAGATCGCCTACGAGCAGTACTTC.